Listed here is a single TCR beta chain. The sample comes from a study of control samples from healthy donors and cancer patients. The CDR3 extends over 14 amino acids. The germline V gene encodes CDR1 KGHDR and CDR2 SFDVKD. V lost 3 bases, J lost 6 bases, and 12 bases lay in between. Produced via immunoSEQ multiplex PCR; TCRdb's table is partial and in-frame only. The sample holds 150,000 to 200,000 clones, around 90% seen once. V usage is TRBV24-1 and J usage is TRBJ2-3; no clear D gene. The specimen was blood. The origin of this receptor is a woman aged 50 to 65 in good health. The CDR3: CATSDGVGFDTQYF. In nucleotides, the CDR3 is TGTGCCACCAGTGATGGGGTTGGGTTTGATACGCAGTATTTT.